The 12 T cell receptor beta chains reported below all come from one sample, sequenced in a study of human T cells and chemical hapten exposure. MiXCR, run by TCRdb on the RACE reads, gives a single entry per CDR3 protein. Among 62,000 or so distinct CDR3 sequences, 9.5% to 11% were seen once, and the ten largest hold less than 2.5%. Time point of the sample: patch test 3, about 24 weeks after DPC sensitization. The treatment: therapeutic diphenylcyclopropenone sensitization with weekly scalp DPC. The specimen comprised whole blood, sampled in connection with sensitization to the hapten diphenylcyclopropenone (DPC). All receptors come from a woman in her 30s with alopecia areata. Some clones in this sample may be carry-over from other donors' samples.

The chain combines TRBV12-3 or TRBV12-4 with TRBJ2-7, with TRBD2 identical over 8 bases. V shed 6 bases, J shed 3 bases, and the junction held 10 bases outside the gene matches. This CDR3 spans 15 amino acids. Here the CDR3 reads CASSISGSYVYEQYF. The CDR3 DNA reads as TGTGCCAGCAGCATAAGCGGGAGTTATGTCTACGAGCAGTACTTC.

This clonotype appeared many times. The V call is TRBV7-2, the J call TRBJ2-2; D perhaps matches TRBD2 (6 bases). Germline CDR1 is SGHTA and CDR2 is FQGNSA. Trimming left V 5 bases short and J 3 bases short, with 16 bases between. The CDR3 is 16 residues long. CDR3 DNA sequence: TGTGCCAGCAGCCCTAGGGGACTGCTTTACACCGGGGAGCTGTTTTTT. Translation gives CASSPRGLLYTGELFF.

This chain connects TRBV29-1 to TRBJ2-3; D is perhaps TRBD1 (6 bases). With 7 bases removed from V and 0 bases from J, the gap between germline ends came to 11 bases. CDR3 length: 13 amino acids. The germline gives CDR1 SQVTM, CDR2 ANQGSEA. The CDR3 DNA reads TGCAGCGGGCGACAGGAGAGCACAGATACGCAGTATTTT. Its translation is CSGRQESTDTQYF.

The V and J genes are TRBV7-3 and TRBJ1-2; no definite D call. Germline-derived CDR1 and CDR2 are SGHTA and FQGTGA. Trimming shortened V by 5 bases and J by 7 bases, and 20 bases separated the two germline ends. This CDR3 comprises 15 residues. DNA for the CDR3: TGTGCCAGCAGCCCCGACCCTAAGGGATGGGGTGGCTACACCTTC. Protein sequence: CASSPDPKGWGGYTF.

This clonotype was found many times. The rearrangement uses TRBV4-3 and TRBJ1-2; D call uncertain. The germline V gene encodes CDR1 LGHNA and CDR2 YSLEER. V lost 2 bases, J lost 6 bases, and 22 bases lay in between. This CDR3 is 17 amino acids long. The CDR3 DNA follows: TGCGCCAGCAGCCAACTCCCGGGATCTATGGGAGGAGATGGCTACACCTTC. Amino acid sequence: CASSQLPGSMGGDGYTF.

A few counts support this clonotype. The V and J genes are TRBV6-2 or TRBV6-3 and TRBJ2-1; the match to TRBD2 covers 7 bases. The germline CDR1 and CDR2 sequences are MNHEY and SVGEGT. The CDR3 sequence is 17 residues long. V shed 6 bases, J shed 4 bases, and the junction held 15 bases outside the gene matches. CDR3: CASRPTSVSLPYNEQFF. For the CDR3, the DNA is TGTGCCAGCAGACCCACTAGCGTGTCCCTCCCTTACAATGAGCAGTTCTTC.

This clonotype has more than one count but fewer than ten. The chain couples TRBV7-9 to TRBJ2-3; 11 bases agree with TRBD2. From germline, CDR1 is SEHNR and CDR2 FQNEAQ (reference sequence). The CDR3 has 18 amino acids. Trimming cost V 3 bases and J 2 bases; bases outside gene matches: 10. DNA of the CDR3: TGTGCCAGCAGCTTCTTTCCCCAGACTAGCGGGGTCACAGATACGCAGTATTTT. It translates to CASSFFPQTSGVTDTQYF. The full variable domain, completed using reference TRBV7-9 and TRBJ2-3, is DTGVSQNPRHKITKRGQNVTFRCDPISEHNRLYWYRQTLGQGPEFLTYFQNEAQLEKSRLLSDRFSAERPKGSFSTLEIQRTEQGDSAMYLCASSFFPQTSGVTDTQYFGPGTRLTVL.

In its sample, this clonotype was seen a few times. This sequence joins TRBV6-2 or TRBV6-3 and TRBJ2-5; TRBD1 agrees at 10 bases. CDR1 and CDR2 from the germline V gene are MNHEY and SVGEGT. The CDR3 extends over 16 amino acids. V was clipped by 4 bases and J by 2 bases; unmatched bases: 7. The CDR3, as DNA: TGTGCCAGCAGTTTCCGGACAGGGGGATGGCAAGAGACCCAGTACTTC. Protein: CASSFRTGGWQETQYF.

This clonotype has ten or more counts. The chain has TRBV5-1 and TRBJ2-5; D is perhaps TRBD1 (7 bases). The germline gives CDR1 SGHRS, CDR2 YFSETQ. Trimming removed 7 bases at V and 3 bases at J, with 19 bases between. This CDR3 is 15 amino acids long. The CDR3: CASAIGGTAEETQYF. The CDR3 coding sequence is TGCGCCAGCGCAATTGGGGGGACAGCGGAAGAGACCCAGTACTTC.

This rearrangement joins TRBV20-1 to TRBJ2-4; D is ambiguous. The germline gives CDR1 DFQATT, CDR2 SNEGSKA (reference sequence). V shed 5 bases and J shed 5 bases, with 10 bases lying between them. The CDR3 length is 12 residues. In DNA, the CDR3 is TGCAGTGCTGGGCCCTTGGAAAACATTCAGTACTTC. Translating it yields CSAGPLENIQYF.

A few counts support this clonotype. The rearrangement links TRBV3-1 to TRBJ2-3; 10 bases are shared with TRBD1. This CDR3 region has 18 residues. Germline values: CDR1 LGHDT, CDR2 YNNKEL (reference sequence). Unmatched junction bases numbered 13, after V lost 5 bases and J lost 2 bases. CDR3 nucleotide sequence: TGTGCCAGCAGCAGCCCCCGCCTGACAGGGGGCCCCACAGATACGCAGTATTTT. Amino acid sequence: CASSSPRLTGGPTDTQYF.

This clonotype was observed a handful of times. The genes are TRBV14 and TRBJ2-1; TRBD2 aligns across 7 bases. From germline, CDR1 is SGHDN and CDR2 FVKESK. CDR3 length equals 13 residues. After removal of 4 bases from V and 7 bases from J, the junction contained 4 bases not matched to a gene. Here the CDR3 reads CASSPGGWNEQFF. The CDR3 DNA reads as TGTGCCAGCAGCCCGGGGGGTTGGAATGAGCAGTTCTTC.